This T cell receptor (beta chain) was identified in a study of cytomegalovirus exposure and HLA in healthy donors. Points from the study as a whole: Earlier results showed most TCR beta V segments being productive about 90% or about 30% of the time.

This clone has a single count. The target antigen is unknown. The ends lost 6 bases at V and 1 base at J; junction bases unmatched: 9. The CDR3 extends over 15 amino acids. Germline CDR1 SGHDN, CDR2 FVKESK. Researchers ran the PCR with 60 Vbeta and 13 Jbeta primers. Some clones are missing from TCRdb's copy, which holds only in-frame ones; the method was immunoSEQ multiplex PCR. Found here are some 160,000 clones, 80% to 85% of them singletons; the top ten hold roughly 1.4%. This TCR derives from a woman between 18 and 29 years old in good health and CMV-seronegative. Sequenced input: PBMCs. The chain uses TRBV14 and TRBJ2-7; TRBD1 matches at 7 bases. CDR3 region: CASSWQTGMSYEQYF. The DNA of the CDR3 is TGTGCCAGCAGTTGGCAGACAGGGATGTCCTACGAGCAGTACTTC.